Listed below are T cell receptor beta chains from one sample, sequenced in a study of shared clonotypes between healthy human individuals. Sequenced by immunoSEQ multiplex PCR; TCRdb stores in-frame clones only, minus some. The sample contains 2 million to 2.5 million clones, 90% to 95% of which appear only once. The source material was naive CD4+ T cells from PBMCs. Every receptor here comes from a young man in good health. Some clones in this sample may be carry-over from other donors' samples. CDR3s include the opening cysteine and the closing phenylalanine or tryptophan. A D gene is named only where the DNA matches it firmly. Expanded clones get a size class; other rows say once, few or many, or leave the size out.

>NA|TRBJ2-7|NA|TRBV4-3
TGCGCCAGCAGCCAAGCCTTTTTGGGGGGTTCCGAGCAGTACTTC
CASSQAFLGGSEQYF
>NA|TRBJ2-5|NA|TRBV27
TGTGCCAGCAGTTTATCAGGAGAGACCCAGTACTTC
CASSLSGETQYF
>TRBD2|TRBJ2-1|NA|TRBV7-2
TGTGCCAGCAGCTCTAGCGGGAGGGTGTACAATGAGCAGTTCTTC
CASSSSGRVYNEQFF
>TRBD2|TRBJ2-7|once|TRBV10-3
TGTGCCGTGAGGACTAGCGGATCCTACGAGCAGTACTTC
CAVRTSGSYEQYF
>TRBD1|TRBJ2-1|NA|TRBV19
TGTGCCAGTACCCCCGACAGGGTAGGCGGCAATGAGCAGTTCTTC
CASTPDRVGGNEQFF
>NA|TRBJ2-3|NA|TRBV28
TGTGCCAGCAGTTTTTATCACGGGTCTAGCACAGATACGCAGTATTTT
CASSFYHGSSTDTQYF
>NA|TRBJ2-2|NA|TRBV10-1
TGCGCCAGCAGTATCAGGGCGGCCGGGGAGCTGTTTTTT
CASSIRAAGELFF
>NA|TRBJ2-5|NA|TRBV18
TGTGCCAGCTCACCTCAGGAAGAGACCCAGTACTTC
CASSPQEETQYF
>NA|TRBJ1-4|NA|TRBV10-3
TGTGCCATCAGTGAGGCGGGGGAAGAAAAACTGTTTTTT
CAISEAGEEKLFF
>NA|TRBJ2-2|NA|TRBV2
TGTGCCAGCAAGCCCGGGACGACCAGGGACACCGGGGAGCTGTTTTTT
CASKPGTTRDTGELFF
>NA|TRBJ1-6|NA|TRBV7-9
TGTGCCAGCAGCTCTGTCAATAATTCACCCCTCCACTTT
CASSSVNNSPLHF
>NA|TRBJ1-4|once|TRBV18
TGTGCCAGCTCACCAACGCCGACTAATGAAAAACTGTTTTTT
CASSPTPTNEKLFF
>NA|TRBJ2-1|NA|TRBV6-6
TGTGCCAGCAGGGCGAGGCGGAATCTTCACAATGAGCAGTTCTTC
CASRARRNLHNEQFF
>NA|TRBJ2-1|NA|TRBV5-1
TGCGCCAGCAGCTTGGGGGTTGCTTTAGGAGAGCAGTTCTTC
CASSLGVALGEQFF
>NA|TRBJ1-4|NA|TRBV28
TGTGCCAGCAGTAAATACAGGGACTCTAATGAAAAACTGTTTTTT
CASSKYRDSNEKLFF
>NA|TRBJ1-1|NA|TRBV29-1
TGCAGCGTTCGATCAGGGAAGTCTGAAGCTTTCTTT
CSVRSGKSEAFF
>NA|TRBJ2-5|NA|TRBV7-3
TGTGCCAGCAGCTTAACAGCTAGTGGGAGTGGTAGGGAGACCCAGTACTTC
CASSLTASGSGRETQYF
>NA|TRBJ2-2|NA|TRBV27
TGTGCCAGCAGTAAGGCCGGAGGCGGGGAGCTGTTTTTT
CASSKAGGGELFF
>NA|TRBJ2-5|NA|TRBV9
TGTGCCAGCAGCGTAGGGATCCCGACCTCAGCAGAGACCCAGTACTTC
CASSVGIPTSAETQYF
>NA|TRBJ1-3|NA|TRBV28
TGTGCCAGCAGTCCGTGGACAGACAGGCAAGGAAACACCATATATTTT
CASSPWTDRQGNTIYF
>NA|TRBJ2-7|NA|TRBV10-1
TGCGCCAGCAGTGAGGGCAGTTTCTACGAGCAGTACTTC
CASSEGSFYEQYF
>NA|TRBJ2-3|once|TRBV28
TGTGCCAGCAGTCCCGGGACCCCTGGGGATACGCAGTATTTT
CASSPGTPGDTQYF
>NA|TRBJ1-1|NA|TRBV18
TGTGCCAGCTCACTCGGGCAGGTCGGGATGAACACTGAAGCTTTCTTT
CASSLGQVGMNTEAFF
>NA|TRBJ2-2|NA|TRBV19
TGTGCCAGTAGTATTGTAGGGCCCGGGGAGCTGTTTTTT
CASSIVGPGELFF
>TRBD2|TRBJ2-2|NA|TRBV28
TGTGCCAGCAGTTTTGGCCTAGCGGGGAACACCGGGGAGCTGTTTTTT
CASSFGLAGNTGELFF
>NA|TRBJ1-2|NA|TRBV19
TGTGCCAGTAGTATAAGTCATGGGAACTATGGCTACACCTTC
CASSISHGNYGYTF
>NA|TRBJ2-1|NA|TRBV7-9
TGTGCCAGCAGCCCCCTGGGGGCCCCGGGGAATGAGCAGTTCTTC
CASSPLGAPGNEQFF
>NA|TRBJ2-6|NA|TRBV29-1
TGCAGCGTTGTTGGGAACGGGGCCAACGTCCTGACTTTC
CSVVGNGANVLTF
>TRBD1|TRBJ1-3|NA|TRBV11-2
TGTGCCAGCAGCCCATTGACAGGGGCCCGCGGCAACACCATATATTTT
CASSPLTGARGNTIYF
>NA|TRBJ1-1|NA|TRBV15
TGTGCCACCAGCAGGGACTGGGGGAACACTGAAGCTTTCTTT
CATSRDWGNTEAFF
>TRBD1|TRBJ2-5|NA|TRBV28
TGTGCCAGCAGTCCGAACCTTTTCAGGGGGGAGACCCAGTACTTC
CASSPNLFRGETQYF
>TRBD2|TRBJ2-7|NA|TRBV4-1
TGCGCCAGCAGCCCCCGTTTCACGGCGGGAGGGCCCCCCTACGAGCAGTACTTC
CASSPRFTAGGPPYEQYF
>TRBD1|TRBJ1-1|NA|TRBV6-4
TGTGCCAGCAGGGCAACAGGGGTCGGCACTGAAGCTTTCTTT
CASRATGVGTEAFF
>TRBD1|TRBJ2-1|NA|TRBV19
TGTGCCAGTAGTCCCGGGACAGGGGCGGGATACAATGAGCAGTTCTTC
CASSPGTGAGYNEQFF
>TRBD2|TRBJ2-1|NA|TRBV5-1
TGCGCCAGCAGCTTGGGGACCGGGACTAGCTTTGGCTCCTACAATGAGCAGTTCTTC
CASSLGTGTSFGSYNEQFF
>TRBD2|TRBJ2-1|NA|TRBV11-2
TGTGCCAGCAGCTTAGAAGAGGGAGGGCGGTATGAGCAGTTCTTC
CASSLEEGGRYEQFF
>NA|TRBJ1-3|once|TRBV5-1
TGCGCCAGCAACGCGGGCTCTGGAAACACCATATATTTT
CASNAGSGNTIYF
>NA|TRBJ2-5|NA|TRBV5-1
TGCGCCAGCAGCCACCCACAAGAGACCCAGTACTTC
CASSHPQETQYF
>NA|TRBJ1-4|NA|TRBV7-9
TGTGCCAGCAGCTTGCGGAGGGGGTCAACTAATGAAAAACTGTTTTTT
CASSLRRGSTNEKLFF
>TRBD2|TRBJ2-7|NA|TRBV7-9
TGTGCCAGCAGCTCCTTCCTAGCGGGAATGGACTACGAGCAGTACTTC
CASSSFLAGMDYEQYF
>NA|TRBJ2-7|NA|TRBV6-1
TGTGCCAGCAGTCCCCTGGGTAGTCAGTACTACGAGCAGTACTTC
CASSPLGSQYYEQYF
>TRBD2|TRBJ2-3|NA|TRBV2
TGTGCCAGCAGTGAAGATGTAGCGGGAGCATTTGGGCAGTATTTT
CASSEDVAGAFGQYF
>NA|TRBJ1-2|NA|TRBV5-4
TGTGCCAGCAGCTTGGCTCATGCTAACTATGGCTACACCTTC
CASSLAHANYGYTF
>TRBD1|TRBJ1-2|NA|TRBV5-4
TGTGCCAGCAGCCCAGACAGGGACGATGGCTACACCTTC
CASSPDRDDGYTF
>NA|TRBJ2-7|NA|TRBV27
TGTGCCAGCAGTTTTACGGCACTGACCTACGAGCAGTACTTC
CASSFTALTYEQYF
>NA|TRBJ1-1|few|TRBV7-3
TGTGCCAGCAGCTTAACGGGGGGTAACACTGAAGCTTTCTTT
CASSLTGGNTEAFF
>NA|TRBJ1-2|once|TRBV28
TGTGCCAGCACCCTAAGAGAACGGGCGGCCTATGGCTACACCTTC
CASTLRERAAYGYTF
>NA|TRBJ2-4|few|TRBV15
TGTGCCACCAGCAGAGGGCGGATAGCCAAAAACATTCAGTACTTC
CATSRGRIAKNIQYF
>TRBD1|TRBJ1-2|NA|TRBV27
TGTGCCAGCAGTTTATTCGTGAGGGGACAGGGGGCGTCTGGCTACACCTTC
CASSLFVRGQGASGYTF
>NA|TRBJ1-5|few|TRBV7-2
TGTGCCAGCAGCTTAGACGCCAATCAGCCCCAGCATTTT
CASSLDANQPQHF
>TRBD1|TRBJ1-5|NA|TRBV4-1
TGCGCCAGCAGCCAATACGACAGGGGGGATCAGCCCCAGCATTTT
CASSQYDRGDQPQHF